This T cell receptor (beta chain) was recovered during a study of identical twins. Of note for this clonotype: What it recognizes is unknown.

TCRdb analysed the 5' RACE reads with MiXCR anew, one entry per CDR3 protein. The table has 690,000 or so distinct CDR3 sequences, 8% to 9% seen once; the top ten hold 0.75% to 1%. The CDR3 consists of 15 residues. The germline gives CDR1 SNHLY, CDR2 FYNNEI. V was trimmed by 3 bases and J by 0 bases, leaving 11 bases between them. Regarding the study as a whole: Abundant beta clonotypes from cord blood had fewer insertions, unlike memory repertoires, which showed none.

These same records also appear under a second study, on yellow fever vaccine responses in identical twins.

The TCR was taken from a woman younger than 35 in good health. Specimen: PBMCs. V usage is TRBV2 and J usage is TRBJ1-1; no firm D call. The CDR3: CASSEFPGLNTEAFF. In DNA form, the CDR3 reads TGTGCCAGCAGTGAGTTCCCAGGATTGAACACTGAAGCTTTCTTT.